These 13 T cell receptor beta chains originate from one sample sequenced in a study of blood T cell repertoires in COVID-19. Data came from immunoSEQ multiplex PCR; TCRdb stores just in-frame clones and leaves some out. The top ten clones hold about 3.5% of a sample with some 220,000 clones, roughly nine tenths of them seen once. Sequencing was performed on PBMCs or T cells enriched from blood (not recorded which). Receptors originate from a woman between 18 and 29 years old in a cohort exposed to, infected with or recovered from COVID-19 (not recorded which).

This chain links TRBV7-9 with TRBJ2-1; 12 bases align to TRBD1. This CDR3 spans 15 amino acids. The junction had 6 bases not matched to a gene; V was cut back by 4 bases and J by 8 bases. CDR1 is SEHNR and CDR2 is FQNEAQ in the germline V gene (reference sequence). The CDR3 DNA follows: TGTGCCAGCAGCTCGGGACAGGGGGCGTGGGATGAGCAGTTCTTC. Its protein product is CASSSGQGAWDEQFF. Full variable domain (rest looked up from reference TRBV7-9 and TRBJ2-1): DTGVSQNPRHKITKRGQNVTFRCDPISEHNRLYWYRQTLGQGPEFLTYFQNEAQLEKSRLLSDRFSAERPKGSFSTLEIQRTEQGDSAMYLCASSSGQGAWDEQFFGPGTRLTVL.

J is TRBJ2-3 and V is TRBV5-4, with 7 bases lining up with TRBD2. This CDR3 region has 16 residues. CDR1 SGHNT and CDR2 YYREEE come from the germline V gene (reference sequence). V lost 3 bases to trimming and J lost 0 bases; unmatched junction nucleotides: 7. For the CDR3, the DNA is TGTGCCAGCAGCTCGGGTAGCGGGCCGAGCACAGATACGCAGTATTTT. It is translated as CASSSGSGPSTDTQYF.

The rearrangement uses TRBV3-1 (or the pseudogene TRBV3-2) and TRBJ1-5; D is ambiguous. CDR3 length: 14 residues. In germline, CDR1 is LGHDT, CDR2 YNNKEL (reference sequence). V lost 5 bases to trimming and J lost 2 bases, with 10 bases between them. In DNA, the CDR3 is TGTGCCAGCAGCGGTGGAGGCGGCAATCAGCCCCAGCATTTT. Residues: CASSGGGGNQPQHF.

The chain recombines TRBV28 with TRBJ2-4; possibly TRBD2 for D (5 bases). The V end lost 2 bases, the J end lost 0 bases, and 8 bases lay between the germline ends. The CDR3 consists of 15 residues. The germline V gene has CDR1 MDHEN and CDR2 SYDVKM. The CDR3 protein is CASSLNREAKNIQYF. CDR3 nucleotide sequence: TGTGCCAGCAGTTTAAATCGGGAAGCCAAAAACATTCAGTACTTC.

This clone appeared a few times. The CDR3 DNA sequence: TGTGCCAGCAGCCAAGAGGGCGGCAGGGAGGTTGGTTCACCCCTCCACTTT. Its translation: CASSQEGGREVGSPLHF. The rearrangement joins TRBV3-1 (or the pseudogene TRBV3-2) to TRBJ1-6; D may be TRBD1 (5 bases). In germline, CDR1 is LGHDT, CDR2 YNNKEL (reference sequence). V was pared by 0 bases and J by 9 bases, with 18 bases between. The CDR3 extends over 17 amino acids.

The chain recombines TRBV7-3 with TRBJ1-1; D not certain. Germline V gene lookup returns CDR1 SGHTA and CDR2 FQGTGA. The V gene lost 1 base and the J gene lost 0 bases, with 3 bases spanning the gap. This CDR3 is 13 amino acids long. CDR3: CASSLSMNTEAFF. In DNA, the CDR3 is TGTGCCAGCAGCTTAAGTATGAACACTGAAGCTTTCTTT.

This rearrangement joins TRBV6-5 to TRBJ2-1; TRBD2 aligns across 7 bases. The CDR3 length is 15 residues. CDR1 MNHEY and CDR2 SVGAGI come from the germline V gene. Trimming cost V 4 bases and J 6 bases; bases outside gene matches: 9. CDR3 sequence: CASSSSWGGANEQFF. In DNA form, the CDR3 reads TGTGCCAGCAGTTCTAGCTGGGGGGGAGCCAATGAGCAGTTCTTC.

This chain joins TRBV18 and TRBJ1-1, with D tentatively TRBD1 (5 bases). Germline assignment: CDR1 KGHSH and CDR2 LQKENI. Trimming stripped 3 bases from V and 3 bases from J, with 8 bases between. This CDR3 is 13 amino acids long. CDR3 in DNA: TGTGCCAGCTCACCCACCAGGGACACTGAAGCTTTCTTT. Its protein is CASSPTRDTEAFF.

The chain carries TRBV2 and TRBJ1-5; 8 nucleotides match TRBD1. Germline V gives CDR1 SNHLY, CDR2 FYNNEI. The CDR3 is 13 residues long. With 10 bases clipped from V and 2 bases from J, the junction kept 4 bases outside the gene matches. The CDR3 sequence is CAIRGLGNQPQHF. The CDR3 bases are TGTGCCATCAGGGGGCTGGGCAATCAGCCCCAGCATTTT.

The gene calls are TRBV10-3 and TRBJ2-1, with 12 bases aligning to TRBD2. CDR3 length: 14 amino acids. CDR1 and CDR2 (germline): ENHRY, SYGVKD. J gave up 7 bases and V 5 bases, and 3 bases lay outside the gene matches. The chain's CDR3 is CAISPGLAGNEQFF. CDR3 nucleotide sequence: TGTGCCATCAGTCCGGGACTAGCGGGTAATGAGCAGTTCTTC.

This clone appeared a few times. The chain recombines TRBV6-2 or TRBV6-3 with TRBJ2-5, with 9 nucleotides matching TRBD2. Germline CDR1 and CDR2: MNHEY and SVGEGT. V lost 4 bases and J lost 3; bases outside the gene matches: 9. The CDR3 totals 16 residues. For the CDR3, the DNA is TGTGCCAGCAGTTGGGGAGGAGCTAGCGGGGAAGAGACCCAGTACTTC. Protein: CASSWGGASGEETQYF.

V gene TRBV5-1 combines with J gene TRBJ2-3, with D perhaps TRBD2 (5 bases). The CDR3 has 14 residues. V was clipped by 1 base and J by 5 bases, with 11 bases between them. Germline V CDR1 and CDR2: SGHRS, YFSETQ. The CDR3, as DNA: TGCGCCAGCAGCTTGCGGCGGGCGGAAGATACGCAGTATTTT. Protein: CASSLRRAEDTQYF.

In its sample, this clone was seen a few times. CDR3 sequence: CASRNREGPYEQYF. In DNA form, the CDR3 reads TGTGCCAGTAGAAACAGGGAAGGCCCGTACGAGCAGTACTTC. V is TRBV19 and J is TRBJ2-7; a possible D gene is TRBD1 (6 bases). The V end was cut by 6 bases, the J end by 4 bases, with 16 bases between. CDR1 and CDR2 from the germline V gene are LNHDA and SQIVND (reference sequence). The CDR3 runs to 14 residues.